This T cell receptor (beta chain) was identified during a study of cytomegalovirus exposure and HLA in healthy donors. It was with 60 Vbeta and 13 Jbeta primers that the PCR ran. Data came from immunoSEQ multiplex PCR; TCRdb stores just in-frame clones and leaves some out. The sample has roughly 34,000 clones. The CDR3 loop spans 14 amino acids. Unmatched junction bases numbered 5, after V lost 6 bases and J lost 1 base. Germline CDR1 is SGHAT and CDR2 is FQDESV (reference sequence). The sequence was collected from a woman aged 40 to 49 in good health and CMV-seropositive. The sequenced sample consisted of PBMCs. This rearrangement joins TRBV11-1 to TRBJ1-1; 7 bases fit TRBD1. Written as DNA, the CDR3 is TGTGCCAGCAGACCCGACAGGGCGAACACTGAAGCTTTCTTT. As protein: CASRPDRANTEAFF.